Below are 11 T cell receptor beta chains sequenced from a single sample in a study of T cells in Graves' hyperthyroidism and ophthalmopathy. RNA transcripts gave rise to amplified TCR beta CDR3 regions. The study used the HTBI primer set for a first-round RT-PCR of the TCR CDR3. TCRdb re-derived calls from the multiplex PCR reads in MiXCR, one entry per CDR3 protein. The sample includes approximately 480,000 distinct CDR3 sequences, around 21% of them seen just once. The sequencing input was blood. The receptors shown here come from a man younger than 30 with Graves' hyperthyroidism.

On this clonotype itself: Possible read error: a much larger clone is one base away. This chain links TRBV11-1 with TRBJ1-5; D is ambiguous. CDR1 and CDR2 from the germline V gene are SGHAT and FQDESV (reference sequence). The CDR3 loop spans 16 amino acids. CDR3 in DNA: TGTGCCAACAGCTTCTTACTCGGGCCTCCCAATCAGCCCCAGCATTTT. Translated: CANSFLLGPPNQPQHF.

In this sample, this clonotype turned up many times. The chain carries TRBV6-5 and TRBJ2-2; TRBD2 might be the D (6 bases). V was pared by 5 bases and J by 6 bases, with 10 bases between. The CDR3 is made up of 13 amino acids. Germline V lookup: CDR1 MNHEY, CDR2 SVGAGI. The CDR3 bases are TGTGCCAGCAGTCGTGGACTATCCGGGGAGCTGTTTTTT. Protein product: CASSRGLSGELFF.

The chain couples TRBV20-1 to TRBJ2-7; D not resolved. V was cut by 0 bases and J by 3 bases, with 12 bases left in between. The CDR3 is made up of 14 amino acids. Germline CDR1 DFQATT, CDR2 SNEGSKA (reference sequence). CDR3 loop: CSARDRDGLYEQYF. The CDR3, as DNA: TGCAGTGCTAGAGATCGTGACGGTCTCTACGAGCAGTACTTC.

This clonotype was counted at least ten times. The rearrangement links TRBV10-3 to TRBJ1-1; unclear D gene. Germline V lookup: CDR1 ENHRY, CDR2 SYGVKD. This CDR3 contains 11 residues. Trimming took off 4 bases at V and 7 bases at J, with 7 bases between the two ends. The CDR3 loop reads CAISGTGEAFF. CDR3 DNA sequence: TGTGCCATCAGTGGGACCGGTGAAGCTTTCTTT.

There are many counts of this clonotype. The gene calls are TRBV9 and TRBJ1-1; D remains unclear. Germline-derived CDR1 and CDR2 are SGDLS and YYNGEE. The CDR3 covers 13 residues. Trimming took 3 bases from V and 1 from J, leaving 7 bases between them. The CDR3 DNA sequence: TGTGCCAGCAGCGCCCGTGCGAACACTGAAGCTTTCTTT. Translated: CASSARANTEAFF.

A word on this clonotype: A much more abundant neighbour one base away suggests this may be a read error. This sequence joins TRBV6-1 and TRBJ1-5; TRBD1 agrees at 7 bases. Germline V gene lookup returns CDR1 MNHNS and CDR2 SASEGT. This CDR3 region has 15 residues. The CDR3 reads CASSATGRVNQAQHF. The DNA for the CDR3 is TGTGCCAGCAGCGCGACAGGGAGGGTTAATCAGGCCCAGCATTTT.

As for this clonotype: This may arise from a read error, as a much more abundant clone is one base away. The V call is TRBV20-1, the J call TRBJ2-7, with D unresolved. Germline CDR1 DFQATT, CDR2 SNEGSKA (reference sequence). Trimming removed 4 bases from V and 3 bases from J, with 19 bases in between. CDR3 length: 15 amino acids. The CDR3 DNA reads TGCAGTGCTAAAGATCCCCGTAAAGGGCGCTACGAGCAGTACTTC. It encodes CSAKDPRKGRYEQYF.

This clonotype showed up just a few times. The chain joins TRBV9 to TRBJ2-4, with TRBD2 as a possible D gene (6 bases). CDR1 and CDR2 from the germline V gene are SGDLS and YYNGEE. The CDR3 loop spans 17 amino acids. Trimming removed 0 bases at V and 1 base at J, with 14 bases between. CDR3 sequence (DNA): TGTGCCAGCAGCGTAGAGGACGGGGGTGGTGCCAAAAACATTCAGTACTTC. Its protein product is CASSVEDGGGAKNIQYF. The whole variable domain, filled in from reference TRBV9 and TRBJ2-4, reads DSGVTQTPKHLITATGQRVTLRCSPRSGDLSVYWYQQSLDQGLQFLIQYYNGEERAKGNILERFSAQQFPDLHSELNLSSLELGDSALYFCASSVEDGGGAKNIQYFGAGTRLSVL.

The chain recombines TRBV14 with TRBJ1-1; D perhaps matches TRBD1 (5 bases). Germline CDR1 reads SGHDN; CDR2 reads FVKESK. Trimming removed 4 bases from V and 2 bases from J, with 8 bases in between. This CDR3 spans 13 amino acids. CDR3 bases: TGTGCCAGCAGCCCAGGGTTTAACACTGAAGCTTTCTTT. Protein: CASSPGFNTEAFF.

This clonotype has at least ten counts. The J gene is TRBJ2-7, the V gene TRBV10-3; 9 bases line up with TRBD1. V dropped 10 bases and J dropped 6; count of bases not matched to a gene: 16. Germline loops: CDR1 ENHRY, CDR2 SYGVKD. This CDR3 is 15 amino acids long. CDR3 nucleotides: TGTGCCACCGATTCGCCCGGGACAGGGAACATCGAGCAGTACTTC. Translated, it gives CATDSPGTGNIEQYF.

This clonotype was counted at least ten times. The chain employs TRBV20-1 and TRBJ2-6, with D uncertain. The V gene lost 0 bases and the J gene lost 4 bases, with 13 bases spanning the gap. This CDR3 is built from 16 residues. The germline gives CDR1 DFQATT, CDR2 SNEGSKA (reference sequence). CDR3 sequence (DNA): TGCAGTGCTAGAGATGTTAGGTCGGTCGGGGCCAACGTCCTGACTTTC. It is translated as CSARDVRSVGANVLTF.